The entry below describes one TCR beta chain. The antigen is not known. The data belong to a study of cytomegalovirus exposure and HLA in healthy donors. Whole-study context: About 84% of 350 to 400 genotyped donors fell in the Caucasian-associated ancestry cluster.

The study's findings and limits: On later analysis, the bulk of CMV-associated TCR beta chains appeared to be HLA-restricted. TCR beta V- and J-gene trimming, according to a later analysis, was linked to a missense DCLRE1C variant.

Losses at the gene ends were 5 bases for V and 5 bases for J; bases not matched to a gene: 13. Germline values: CDR1 MDHEN, CDR2 SYDVKM. The CDR3 is 16 residues long. Primers for the PCR totalled 60 Vbeta and 13 Jbeta. Original analysis: An analysis performed later counted roughly 80 million unique TCR beta chains (roughly 11 million of them shared). Clones were read by immunoSEQ multiplex PCR, and TCRdb kept only the in-frame ones, dropping some. The DNA was the basis for D and trimming; V, J and clone size are from that table. The data contain about 170,000 clones, 75% to 90% of them seen just once; the ten biggest clones take up more than 1%.

This sequence joins TRBV28 and TRBJ2-7; 9 bases align to TRBD2. Sequencing input: PBMCs. This clonotype originated in a boy aged 2 to 10 in good health and CMV-seronegative. The CDR3 protein is CASSESPGLAWNEQYF. The CDR3 DNA is TGTGCCAGCAGTGAGAGCCCGGGACTAGCTTGGAACGAGCAGTACTTC.